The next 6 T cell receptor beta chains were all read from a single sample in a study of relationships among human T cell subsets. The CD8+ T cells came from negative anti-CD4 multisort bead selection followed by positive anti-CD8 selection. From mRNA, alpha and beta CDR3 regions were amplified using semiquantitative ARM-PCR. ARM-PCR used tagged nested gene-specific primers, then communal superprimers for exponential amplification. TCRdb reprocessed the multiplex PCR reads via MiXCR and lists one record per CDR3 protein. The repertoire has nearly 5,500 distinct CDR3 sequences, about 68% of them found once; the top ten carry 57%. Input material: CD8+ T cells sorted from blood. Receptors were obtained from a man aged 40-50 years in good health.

The CDR3 DNA sequence: TGTGCCAGCAGCCTAACACAAGGCTCTGGAAACACCATATATTTT. This codes for CASSLTQGSGNTIYF. The V and J genes are TRBV14 and TRBJ1-3; D gene unclear. Germline CDR1 SGHDN, CDR2 FVKESK. Trimming left V 4 bases short and J 0 bases short, with 10 bases between. The CDR3 is 15 residues long.

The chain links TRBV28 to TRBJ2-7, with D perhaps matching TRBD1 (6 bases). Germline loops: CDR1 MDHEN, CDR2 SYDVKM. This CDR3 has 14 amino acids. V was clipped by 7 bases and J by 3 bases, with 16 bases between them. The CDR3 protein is CASTQTEQGYEQYF. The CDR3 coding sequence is TGTGCCAGCACCCAAACGGAACAGGGCTACGAGCAGTACTTC.

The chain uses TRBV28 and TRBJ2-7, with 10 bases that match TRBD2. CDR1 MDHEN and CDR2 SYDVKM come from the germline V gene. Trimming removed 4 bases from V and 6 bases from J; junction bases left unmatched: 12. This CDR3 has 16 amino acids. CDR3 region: CASSSAGMASGGEQYF. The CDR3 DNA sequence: TGTGCCAGCAGTTCAGCCGGGATGGCTAGCGGGGGCGAGCAGTACTTC. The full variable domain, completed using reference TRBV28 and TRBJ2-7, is DVKVTQSSRYLVKRTGEKVFLECVQDMDHENMFWYRQDPGLGLRLIYFSYDVKMKEKGDIPEGYSVSREKKERFSLILESASTNQTSMYLCASSSAGMASGGEQYFGPGTRLTVT.

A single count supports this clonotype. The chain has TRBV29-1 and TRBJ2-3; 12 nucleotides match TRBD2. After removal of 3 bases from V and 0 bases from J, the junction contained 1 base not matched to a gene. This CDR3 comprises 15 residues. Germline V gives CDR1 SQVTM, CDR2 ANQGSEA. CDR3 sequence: CSVEGTSGSTDTQYF. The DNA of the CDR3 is TGCAGCGTTGAGGGGACTAGCGGGAGCACAGATACGCAGTATTTT.

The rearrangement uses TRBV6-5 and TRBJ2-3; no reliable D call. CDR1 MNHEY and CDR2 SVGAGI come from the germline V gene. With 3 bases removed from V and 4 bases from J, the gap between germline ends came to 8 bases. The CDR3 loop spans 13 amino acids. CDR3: CASSYQSADTQYF. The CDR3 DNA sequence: TGTGCCAGCAGTTATCAGTCGGCAGATACGCAGTATTTT.

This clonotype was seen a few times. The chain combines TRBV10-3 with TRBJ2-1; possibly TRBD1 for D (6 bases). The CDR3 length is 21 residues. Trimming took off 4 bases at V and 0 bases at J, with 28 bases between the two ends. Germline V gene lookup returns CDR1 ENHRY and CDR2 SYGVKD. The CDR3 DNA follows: TGTGCCATCAGTGGGATTGGGACAACCGGTGAATTTACTAGCTCCTACAATGAGCAGTTCTTC. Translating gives CAISGIGTTGEFTSSYNEQFF.